This is a list of T cell receptor beta chains from one sample in a study of regulatory T cells in long-lasting Graves disease. In TCRdb, the multiplex PCR reads were re-called with MiXCR into one record per CDR3 protein. The repertoire holds about 360,000 distinct CDR3 sequences, with 15% to 20% as singletons. These data also featured in a second study, about T cells in Graves' hyperthyroidism and ophthalmopathy.

This material consisted of peripheral blood mononuclear cells (PBMCs), taken at new diagnosis, from a patient treated with antithyroid drugs. These receptors all stem from a woman under 30 with Graves disease. Both conserved end residues are part of each CDR3. D genes are given only for firm matches. Expanded clones are given a class, and other clones once, few, many or no size at all.

J gene,D gene,V gene,CDR3 length,clone size,CDR3 protein,CDR3 DNA
TRBJ1-1,.,TRBV6-1,13,many,CASSAETRVSAFF,TGTGCCAGCAGTGCTGAGACCCGGGTATCAGCTTTCTTT
TRBJ2-1,TRBD2,TRBV14,15,many,CASSQVREGHNEQFF,TGTGCCAGCAGCCAAGTCCGGGAGGGCCACAATGAGCAGTTCTTC
TRBJ2-3,TRBD2,TRBV29-1,14,few,CSVILAGATDTQYF,TGCAGCGTTATACTAGCGGGGGCCACAGATACGCAGTATTTT
TRBJ2-5,.,TRBV6-1,14,many,CASSGDSRFGTQYF,TGTGCCAGCAGTGGGGACTCGCGTTTTGGGACCCAGTACTTC
TRBJ1-3,TRBD1,TRBV9,17,.,CASSVSGTGHSGNTIYF,TGTGCCAGCAGCGTCTCCGGGACAGGCCATTCTGGAAACACCATATATTTT
TRBJ1-2,.,TRBV3-1,14,.,CASSGGTSYGGYTF,TGTGCCAGCAGCGGAGGGACTTCCTATGGGGGCTACACCTTC
TRBJ1-1,.,TRBV27,11,many,CATGTGTEAFF,TGTGCCACAGGGACTGGCACTGAAGCTTTCTTT
TRBJ2-5,.,TRBV5-1,16,many,CASSLDGAATPETQYF,TGCGCCAGCAGCTTGGACGGGGCAGCAACCCCAGAGACCCAGTACTTC
TRBJ1-5,.,TRBV20-1,14,.,CSARASILQGPQHF,TGCAGTGCTAGAGCATCGATACTTCAAGGCCCCCAGCATTTT
TRBJ2-7,TRBD1,TRBV7-9,13,many,CASSYQTGREQYF,TGTGCCAGCAGCTACCAGACAGGGCGAGAGCAGTACTTC
TRBJ2-5,.,TRBV28,16,many,CASSFIGTGGRETQYF,TGTGCCAGCAGTTTCATCGGGACAGGCGGGAGGGAGACCCAGTACTTC
TRBJ2-2,.,TRBV28,13,many,CASSPDNTGELFF,TGTGCCAGCAGCCCCGATAACACCGGGGAGCTGTTTTTT
TRBJ1-6,.,TRBV11-2,18,.,CASSLRDTRSSYNSPLHF,TGTGCCAGCAGCTTACGGGACACCCGGAGCTCCTATAATTCACCCCTCCACTTT
TRBJ2-5,.,TRBV6-2/TRBV6-3,13,many,CATRFGGGETQYF,TGTGCCACGAGGTTTGGAGGGGGAGAGACCCAGTACTTC
TRBJ1-1,TRBD1,TRBV25-1,13,.,CASSESRTGGAFF,TGTGCCAGCAGTGAATCCAGGACAGGAGGGGCTTTCTTT
TRBJ2-7,.,TRBV20-1,14,many,CSAPSPTGAYEQYF,TGCAGTGCCCCGTCCCCTACCGGGGCCTACGAGCAGTACTTC
TRBJ1-2,.,TRBV29-1,14,few,CSVSSYPGGYGYTF,TGCAGCGTTTCTTCTTACCCCGGGGGCTATGGCTACACCTTC
TRBJ2-1,TRBD2,TRBV3-1,16,many,CASSTLTSGGRNEQFF,TGTGCCAGCAGCACCCTGACTAGCGGGGGTCGGAATGAGCAGTTCTTC
TRBJ1-1,.,TRBV12-3/TRBV12-4,13,.,CASRRGKESEAFF,TGTGCCAGCAGGCGGGGGAAGGAGTCTGAAGCTTTCTTT
TRBJ2-5,TRBD2,TRBV2,13,.,CAGSLAGAETQYF,TGTGCCGGTTCTTTAGCGGGAGCAGAGACCCAGTACTTC
TRBJ2-1,TRBD2,TRBV5-1,17,few,CASSVGPSGRSFNEQFF,TGTGCCAGCAGCGTAGGCCCCAGCGGGAGGAGTTTCAATGAGCAGTTCTTC
TRBJ2-7,.,TRBV5-5,12,many,CASSLPVDEQYF,TGTGCCAGCAGCTTGCCCGTGGACGAGCAGTACTTC
TRBJ1-1,.,TRBV5-1,15,many,CASSLDPGLGTEAFF,TGCGCCAGCAGCTTGGATCCAGGCCTAGGAACTGAAGCTTTCTTT
TRBJ2-2,.,TRBV27,12,many,CASTTSTGELFF,TGTGCCAGCACCACATCCACCGGGGAGCTGTTTTTT
TRBJ1-2,.,TRBV9,14,many,CASSPEDSSYGYTF,TGTGCCAGCAGCCCGGAGGACAGCAGCTATGGCTACACCTTC
TRBJ2-1,.,TRBV6-1,17,many,CASSELPGTLTYNEQFF,TGTGCCAGCAGTGAACTCCCCGGGACCCTCACCTACAATGAGCAGTTCTTC
TRBJ1-1,.,TRBV5-1,15,.,CASSFFLGEITEAFF,TGCGCCAGCAGCTTCTTCCTAGGGGAAATCACTGAAGCTTTCTTT
TRBJ2-2,TRBD2,TRBV6-5,15,few,CASSYRSGRAGELFF,TGTGCCAGCAGTTACCGGAGCGGGAGGGCCGGGGAGCTGTTTTTT
TRBJ2-1,TRBD2,TRBV28,15,many,CASSFFRREGNEQFF,TGTGCCAGCAGTTTTTTTCGGCGGGAGGGCAATGAGCAGTTCTTC
TRBJ2-5,TRBD1,TRBV7-3,14,many,CASSFQGAKETQYF,TGTGCCAGCAGCTTCCAGGGGGCGAAAGAGACCCAGTACTTC
TRBJ1-5,.,TRBV2,14,.,CASSERTMNQPQHF,TGTGCCAGCAGTGAGCGAACCATGAATCAGCCCCAGCATTTT